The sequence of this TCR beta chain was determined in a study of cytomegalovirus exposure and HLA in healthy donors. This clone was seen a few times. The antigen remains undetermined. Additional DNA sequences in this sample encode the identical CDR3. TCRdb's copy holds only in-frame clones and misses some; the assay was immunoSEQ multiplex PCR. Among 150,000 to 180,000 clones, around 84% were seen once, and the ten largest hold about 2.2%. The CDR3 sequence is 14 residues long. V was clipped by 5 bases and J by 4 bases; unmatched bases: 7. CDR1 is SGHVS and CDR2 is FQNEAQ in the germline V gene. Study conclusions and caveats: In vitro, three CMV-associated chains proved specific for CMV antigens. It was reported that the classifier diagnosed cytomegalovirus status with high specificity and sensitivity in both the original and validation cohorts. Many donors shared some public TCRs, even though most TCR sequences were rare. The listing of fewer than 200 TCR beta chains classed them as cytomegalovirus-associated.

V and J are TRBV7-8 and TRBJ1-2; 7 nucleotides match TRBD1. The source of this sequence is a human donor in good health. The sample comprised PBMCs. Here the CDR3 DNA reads TGTGCCAGCAGCCTTCGGGACAGCAGCTATGGCTACACCTTC. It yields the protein CASSLRDSSYGYTF.